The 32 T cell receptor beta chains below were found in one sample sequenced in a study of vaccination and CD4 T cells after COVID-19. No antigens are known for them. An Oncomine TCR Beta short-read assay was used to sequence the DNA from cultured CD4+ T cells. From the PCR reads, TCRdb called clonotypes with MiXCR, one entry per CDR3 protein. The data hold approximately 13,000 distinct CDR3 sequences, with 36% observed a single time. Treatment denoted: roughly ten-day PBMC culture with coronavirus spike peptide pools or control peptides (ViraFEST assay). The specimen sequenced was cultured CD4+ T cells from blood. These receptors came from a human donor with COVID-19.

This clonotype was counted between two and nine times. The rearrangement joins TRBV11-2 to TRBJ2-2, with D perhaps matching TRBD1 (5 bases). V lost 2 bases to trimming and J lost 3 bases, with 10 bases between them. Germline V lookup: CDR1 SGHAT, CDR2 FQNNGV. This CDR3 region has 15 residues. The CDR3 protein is CASSLSRAHTGELFF. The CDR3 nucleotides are TGTGCCAGCAGCTTAAGCAGGGCGCACACCGGGGAGCTGTTTTTT.

The CDR3 here is CASALRRDSYGYTF. The CDR3 DNA is TGTGCCAGCGCACTCCGACGGGATTCCTATGGCTACACCTTC. This chain uses TRBV12-3 or TRBV12-4 with TRBJ1-2, with no clear D. Between the trimmed V and J ends, which lost 8 bases and 4 bases, there was a span of 17 bases. The CDR3 spans 14 residues.

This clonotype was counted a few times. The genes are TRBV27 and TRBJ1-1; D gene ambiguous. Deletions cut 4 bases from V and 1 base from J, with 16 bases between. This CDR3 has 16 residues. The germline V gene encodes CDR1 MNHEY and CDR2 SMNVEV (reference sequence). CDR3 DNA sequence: TGTGCCAGCAGTTCCATACCTGGGCGGCGGAACACTGAAGCTTTCTTT. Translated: CASSSIPGRRNTEAFF.

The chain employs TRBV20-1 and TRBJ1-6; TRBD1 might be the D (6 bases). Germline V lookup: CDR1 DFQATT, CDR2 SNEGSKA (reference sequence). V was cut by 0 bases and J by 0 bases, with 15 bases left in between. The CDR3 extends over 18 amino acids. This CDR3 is CSARDAGQRNSYNSPLHF. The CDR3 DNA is TGCAGTGCTAGAGACGCCGGACAGCGAAACTCCTATAATTCACCCCTCCACTTT.

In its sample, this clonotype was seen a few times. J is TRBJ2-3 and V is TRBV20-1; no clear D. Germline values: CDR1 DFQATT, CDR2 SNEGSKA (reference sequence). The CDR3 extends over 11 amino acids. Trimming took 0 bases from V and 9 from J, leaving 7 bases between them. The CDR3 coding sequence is TGCAGTGCTAGAGAGGGTGGGACGCAGTATTTT. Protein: CSAREGGTQYF.

The CDR3 DNA is TGTGCCAGCCAAACCGGGACAGGGGGTCAGCCCCAGCATTTT. It is translated as CASQTGTGGQPQHF. This chain joins TRBV2 and TRBJ1-5, with 11 bases that match TRBD1. CDR1 and CDR2 (germline): SNHLY, FYNNEI. Trimming took 8 bases from V and 6 from J; bases not matched to a gene: 6. CDR3 length equals 14 residues.

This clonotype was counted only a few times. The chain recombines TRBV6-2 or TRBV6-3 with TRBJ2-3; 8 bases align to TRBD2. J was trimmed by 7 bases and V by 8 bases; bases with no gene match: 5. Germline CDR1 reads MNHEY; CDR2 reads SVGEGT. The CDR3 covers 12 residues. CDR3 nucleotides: TGTGCCAGCGGTCTAGCGGGCTATACGCAGTATTTT. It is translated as CASGLAGYTQYF.

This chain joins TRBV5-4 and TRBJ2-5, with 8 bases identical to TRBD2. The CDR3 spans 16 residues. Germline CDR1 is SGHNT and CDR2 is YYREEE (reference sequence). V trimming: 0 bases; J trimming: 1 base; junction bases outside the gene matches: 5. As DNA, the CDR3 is TGTGCCAGCAGCTTGGCGGCGGGGGGTTCCCAAGAGACCCAGTACTTC. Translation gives CASSLAAGGSQETQYF.

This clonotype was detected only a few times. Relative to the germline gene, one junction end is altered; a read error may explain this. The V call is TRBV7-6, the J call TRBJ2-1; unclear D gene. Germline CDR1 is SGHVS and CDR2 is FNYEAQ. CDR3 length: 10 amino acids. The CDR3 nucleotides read TGTGCTAGCAGCTACGTAGGGCAGTTCTTC. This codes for CASSYVGQFF.

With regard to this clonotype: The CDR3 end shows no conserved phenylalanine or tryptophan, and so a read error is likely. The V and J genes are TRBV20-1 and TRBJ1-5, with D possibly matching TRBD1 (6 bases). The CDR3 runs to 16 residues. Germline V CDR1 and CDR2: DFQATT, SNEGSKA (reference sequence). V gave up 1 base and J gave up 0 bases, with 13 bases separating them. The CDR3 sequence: CSARVGGTNSNQPQHL. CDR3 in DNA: TGCAGTGCTAGAGTAGGGGGTACGAATAGCAATCAGCCCCAGCATCTT.

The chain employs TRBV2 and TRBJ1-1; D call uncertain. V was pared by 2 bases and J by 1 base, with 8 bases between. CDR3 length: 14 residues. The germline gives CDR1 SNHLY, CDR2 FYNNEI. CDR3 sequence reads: CASSEISRNTEAFF. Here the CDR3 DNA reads TGTGCCAGCAGTGAAATTTCCAGGAACACTGAAGCTTTCTTT.

The CDR3, as DNA: TGTGCCAGCAGGCCCCCACGAGACAGGGATTCCGTTTATAGCAATCAGCCCCAGCATTTT. Translating it yields CASRPPRDRDSVYSNQPQHF. The J gene is TRBJ1-5, the V gene TRBV6-1, with 7 bases identical to TRBD1. J gave up 0 bases and V 6 bases, and 20 bases lay outside the gene matches. CDR3 length: 20 residues. Germline V gene data show CDR1 as MNHNS and CDR2 as SASEGT.

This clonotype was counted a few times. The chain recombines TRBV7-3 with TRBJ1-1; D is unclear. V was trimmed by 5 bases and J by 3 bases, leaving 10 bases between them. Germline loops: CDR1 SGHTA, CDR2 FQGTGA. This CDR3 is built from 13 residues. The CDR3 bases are TGTGCCAGCAGCCCAGCCGGGTACACTGAAGCTTTCTTT. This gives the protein CASSPAGYTEAFF.

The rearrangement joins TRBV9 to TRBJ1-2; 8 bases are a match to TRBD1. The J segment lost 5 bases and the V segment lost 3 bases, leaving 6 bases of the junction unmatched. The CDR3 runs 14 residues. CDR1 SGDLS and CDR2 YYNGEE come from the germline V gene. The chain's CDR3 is CASSAGQAGYGYTF. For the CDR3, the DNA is TGTGCCAGCAGCGCGGGACAGGCGGGATATGGCTACACCTTC.

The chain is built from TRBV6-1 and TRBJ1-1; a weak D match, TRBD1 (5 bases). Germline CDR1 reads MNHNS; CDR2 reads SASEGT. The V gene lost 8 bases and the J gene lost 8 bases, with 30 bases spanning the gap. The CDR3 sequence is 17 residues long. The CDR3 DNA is TGTGCCAGCCTCTCTAGCCGCCTCGACAGACCCTCTAGGGAAGCTTTCTTT. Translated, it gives CASLSSRLDRPSREAFF.

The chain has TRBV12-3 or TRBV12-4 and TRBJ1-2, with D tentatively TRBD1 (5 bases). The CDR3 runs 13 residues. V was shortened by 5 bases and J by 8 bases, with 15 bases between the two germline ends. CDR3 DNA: TGTGCCAGCAGTCATAATCAGGGATACGGCTACACCTTC. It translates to CASSHNQGYGYTF.

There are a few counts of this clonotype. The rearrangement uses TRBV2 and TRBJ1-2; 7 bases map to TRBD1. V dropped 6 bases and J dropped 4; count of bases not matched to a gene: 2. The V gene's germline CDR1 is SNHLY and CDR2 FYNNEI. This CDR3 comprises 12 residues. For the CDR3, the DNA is TGTGCCAGCAGGCGGGACAGCTATGGCTACACCTTC. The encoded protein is CASRRDSYGYTF.

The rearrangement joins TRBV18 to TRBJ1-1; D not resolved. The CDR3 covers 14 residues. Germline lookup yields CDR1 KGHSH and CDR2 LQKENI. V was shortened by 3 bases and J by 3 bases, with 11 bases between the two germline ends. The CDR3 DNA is TGTGCCAGCTCACCCTCGGGAGGACACACTGAAGCTTTCTTT. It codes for CASSPSGGHTEAFF.

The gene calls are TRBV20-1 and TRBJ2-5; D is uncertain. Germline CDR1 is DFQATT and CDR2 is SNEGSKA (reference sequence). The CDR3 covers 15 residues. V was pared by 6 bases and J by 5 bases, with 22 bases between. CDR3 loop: CSALTRAHALETQYF. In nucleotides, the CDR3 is TGCAGTGCCCTAACCCGGGCCCATGCACTCGAGACCCAGTACTTC.

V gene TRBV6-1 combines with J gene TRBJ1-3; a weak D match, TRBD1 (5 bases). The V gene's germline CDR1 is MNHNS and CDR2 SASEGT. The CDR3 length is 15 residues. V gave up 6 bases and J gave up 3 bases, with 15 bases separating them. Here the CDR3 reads CASSRGPGRGNTIYF. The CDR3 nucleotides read TGTGCCAGCAGCCGGGGCCCTGGGCGTGGAAACACCATATATTTT.

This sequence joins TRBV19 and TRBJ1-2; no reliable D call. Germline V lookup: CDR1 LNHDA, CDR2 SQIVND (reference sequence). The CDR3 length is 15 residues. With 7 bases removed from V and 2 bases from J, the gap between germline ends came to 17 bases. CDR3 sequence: CASTLGSSRNYGYTF. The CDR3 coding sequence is TGTGCCAGTACCTTGGGTAGCTCCAGGAACTATGGCTACACCTTC.

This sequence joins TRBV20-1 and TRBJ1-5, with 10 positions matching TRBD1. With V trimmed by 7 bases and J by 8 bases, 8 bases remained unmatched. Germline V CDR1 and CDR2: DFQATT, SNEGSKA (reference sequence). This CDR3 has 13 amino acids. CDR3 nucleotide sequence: TGCAGTGTTGCCGGGACAGGGGTTAAGCCCCAGCATTTT. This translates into CSVAGTGVKPQHF.

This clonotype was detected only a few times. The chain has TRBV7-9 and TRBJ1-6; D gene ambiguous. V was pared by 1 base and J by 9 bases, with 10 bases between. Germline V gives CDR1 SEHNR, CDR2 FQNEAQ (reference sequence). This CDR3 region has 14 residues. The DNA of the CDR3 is TGTGCCAGCAGCTTAGTTGTCGGTGGTTCACCCCTCCACTTT. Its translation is CASSLVVGGSPLHF.

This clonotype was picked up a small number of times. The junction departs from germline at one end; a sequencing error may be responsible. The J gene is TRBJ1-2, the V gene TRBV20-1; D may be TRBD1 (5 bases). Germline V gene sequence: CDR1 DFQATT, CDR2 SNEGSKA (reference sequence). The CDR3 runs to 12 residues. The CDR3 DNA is TGCAGTGCTAGAGAGCAGGGACTAGGGGCCCGCTTC. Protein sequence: CSAREQGLGARF.

The CDR3 region is CASSLVFQGSSYNSPLHF. CDR3 in DNA: TGTGCCAGCAGCTTAGTATTTCAGGGTAGCTCCTATAATTCACCCCTCCACTTT. The chain links TRBV11-3 to TRBJ1-6; D possibly corresponds to TRBD1 (5 bases). CDR1 and CDR2 (germline): SGHNT, YENEEA. This CDR3 has 18 residues. V was clipped by 1 base and J by 0 bases, with 13 bases between them.

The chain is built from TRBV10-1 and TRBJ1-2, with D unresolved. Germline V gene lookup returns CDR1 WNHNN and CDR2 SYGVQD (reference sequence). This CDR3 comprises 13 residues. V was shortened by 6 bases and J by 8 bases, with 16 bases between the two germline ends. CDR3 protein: CASSERTRSGYTF. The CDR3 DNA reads TGCGCCAGCAGCGAGAGAACCAGGAGCGGCTACACCTTC.

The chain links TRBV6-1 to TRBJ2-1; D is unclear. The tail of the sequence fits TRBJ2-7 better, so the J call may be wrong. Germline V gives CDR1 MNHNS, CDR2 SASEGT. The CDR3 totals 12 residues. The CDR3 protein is CASRLTLYEQYF. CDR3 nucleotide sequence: TGTGCCAGCAGGCTTACTCTCTACGAGCAGTACTTC.

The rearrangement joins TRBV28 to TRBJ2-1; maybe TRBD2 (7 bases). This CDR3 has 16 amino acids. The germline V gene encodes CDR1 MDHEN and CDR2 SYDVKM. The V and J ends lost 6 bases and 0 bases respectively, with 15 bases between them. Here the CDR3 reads CASSPLGGASYNEQFF. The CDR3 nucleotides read TGTGCCAGCAGCCCTTTGGGGGGGGCCTCCTACAATGAGCAGTTCTTC.

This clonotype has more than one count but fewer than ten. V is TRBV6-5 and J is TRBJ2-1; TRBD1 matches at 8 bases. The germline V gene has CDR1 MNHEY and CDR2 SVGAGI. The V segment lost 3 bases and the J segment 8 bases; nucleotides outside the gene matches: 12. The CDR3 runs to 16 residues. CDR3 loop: CASSYYRDRGRDEQFF. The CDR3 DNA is TGTGCCAGCAGTTATTATAGAGACAGGGGAAGGGATGAGCAGTTCTTC.

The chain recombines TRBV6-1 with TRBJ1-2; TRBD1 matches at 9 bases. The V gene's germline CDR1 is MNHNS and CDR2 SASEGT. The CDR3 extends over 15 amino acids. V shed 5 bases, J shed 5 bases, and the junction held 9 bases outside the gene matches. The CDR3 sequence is CASSQSQGAPYGYTF. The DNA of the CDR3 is TGTGCCAGCAGTCAGTCACAGGGGGCGCCATATGGCTACACCTTC.

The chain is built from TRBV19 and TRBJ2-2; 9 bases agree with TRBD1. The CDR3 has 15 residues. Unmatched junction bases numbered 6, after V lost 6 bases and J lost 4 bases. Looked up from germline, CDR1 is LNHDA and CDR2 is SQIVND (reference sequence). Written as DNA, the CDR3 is TGTGCCAGTAGACCCGGGACAGGGAGCACCGGGGAGCTGTTTTTT. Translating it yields CASRPGTGSTGELFF.

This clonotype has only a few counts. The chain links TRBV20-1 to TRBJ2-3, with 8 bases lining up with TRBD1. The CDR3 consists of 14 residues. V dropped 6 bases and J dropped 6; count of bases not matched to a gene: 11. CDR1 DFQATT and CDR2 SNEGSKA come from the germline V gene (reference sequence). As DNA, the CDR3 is TGCAGTGCGGAGGGACAGGCCTACTTGGATACGCAGTATTTT. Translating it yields CSAEGQAYLDTQYF.